Below are 10 T cell receptor beta chains sequenced from a single sample in a study of cytomegalovirus exposure and HLA in healthy donors. Sequencing was performed with immunoSEQ multiplex PCR; in TCRdb, only in-frame clones are kept and a portion is missing. The sample holds about 74,000 clones, 94% seen once. The sequenced material came from PBMCs. These receptor sequences come from a woman aged 18-30 years in good health and CMV-seropositive.

The gene calls are TRBV2 and TRBJ1-5; D may be TRBD1 (6 bases). The CDR3 loop spans 15 amino acids. V gave up 3 bases and J gave up 2 bases, with 11 bases separating them. The germline CDR1 and CDR2 sequences are SNHLY and FYNNEI. CDR3 sequence reads: CASSDSRQGNQPQHF. CDR3 nucleotide sequence: TGTGCCAGCAGTGATTCCCGACAGGGCAATCAGCCCCAGCATTTT.

The chain carries TRBV6-6 and TRBJ1-6; TRBD1 matches 8 bases. This CDR3 contains 15 residues. Trimming took 2 bases from V and 6 from J; bases not matched to a gene: 3. CDR1 MNHNY and CDR2 SVGAGI come from the germline V gene (reference sequence). In nucleotides, the CDR3 is TGTGCCAGCAGTTACGGGGACAGGCTTAATTCACCCCTCCACTTT. As protein: CASSYGDRLNSPLHF.

The chain combines TRBV10-1 with TRBJ2-3; 8 nucleotides align to TRBD2. CDR3 length equals 15 residues. The germline V gene has CDR1 WNHNN and CDR2 SYGVQD (reference sequence). V dropped 5 bases and J dropped 6; count of bases not matched to a gene: 10. CDR3 protein: CASSSTGGPSDTQYF. CDR3 in DNA: TGCGCCAGCAGTTCTACGGGGGGGCCGAGTGATACGCAGTATTTT.

V is TRBV18 and J is TRBJ1-1, with D uncertain. CDR3 size: 12 residues. Germline V lookup: CDR1 KGHSH, CDR2 LQKENI. Trimming stripped 5 bases from V and 5 bases from J, with 9 bases between. The CDR3 bases are TGTGCCAGCTCATCCACGCAGACTGAAGCTTTCTTT. This encodes CASSSTQTEAFF.

Points on this clone: Other DNA sequences in this specimen translate into the identical CDR3. The chain uses TRBV18 and TRBJ2-1; 11 positions agree with TRBD2. CDR1 KGHSH and CDR2 LQKENI come from the germline V gene. Trimming took 6 bases from V and 1 from J; bases not matched to a gene: 5. The CDR3 covers 16 residues. The CDR3 DNA reads TGTGCCAGCTCGATAGGGACTAGCGGATCCTACAATGAGCAGTTCTTC. It translates to CASSIGTSGSYNEQFF.

The chain uses TRBV29-1 and TRBJ1-1, with D unresolved. The CDR3 contains 14 residues. The germline V gene encodes CDR1 SQVTM and CDR2 ANQGSEA. The V end was cut by 7 bases, the J end by 7 bases, with 22 bases between. CDR3 in amino acids: CSATQGGSRGEAFF. CDR3 nucleotides: TGCAGCGCCACTCAAGGAGGGTCACGGGGTGAAGCTTTCTTT.

The rearrangement links TRBV6-1 to TRBJ2-1, with 10 positions matching TRBD1. The CDR3 loop spans 13 amino acids. V gave up 7 bases and J gave up 7 bases; unmatched junction bases: 4. The V gene's germline CDR1 is MNHNS and CDR2 SASEGT. The CDR3, as DNA: TGTGCCAGCAAACGGACAGGGGGTAATGAGCAGTTCTTC. It specifies CASKRTGGNEQFF.

The V call is TRBV4-1, the J call TRBJ2-3; 11 bases match TRBD1. This CDR3 region has 17 residues. In germline, CDR1 is MGHRA, CDR2 YSYEKL. V shed 3 bases, J shed 3 bases, and the junction held 8 bases outside the gene matches. CDR3 sequence reads: CASSHLKGQGATDTQYF. CDR3 DNA sequence: TGCGCCAGCAGCCACCTAAAAGGACAGGGGGCAACAGATACGCAGTATTTT.

The chain is built from TRBV6-6 and TRBJ2-1; tentative D call: TRBD2 (5 bases). V was shortened by 1 base and J by 6 bases, with 13 bases between the two germline ends. The CDR3 runs 15 residues. Germline V CDR1 and CDR2: MNHNY, SVGAGI (reference sequence). CDR3 sequence (DNA): TGTGCCAGCAGTTACTGGGGTGGGAGTAGCAATGAGCAGTTCTTC. Protein sequence: CASSYWGGSSNEQFF.

This clone was seen just once. The chain recombines TRBV4-1 with TRBJ2-1, with 7 bases matching TRBD1. Germline assignment: CDR1 MGHRA and CDR2 YSYEKL. The CDR3 is made up of 14 amino acids. The V segment lost 4 bases and the J segment 8 bases; nucleotides outside the gene matches: 8. DNA for the CDR3: TGCGCCAGCAGCCCTCGACAGGGTCCGGATGAGCAGTTCTTC. Translation: CASSPRQGPDEQFF.